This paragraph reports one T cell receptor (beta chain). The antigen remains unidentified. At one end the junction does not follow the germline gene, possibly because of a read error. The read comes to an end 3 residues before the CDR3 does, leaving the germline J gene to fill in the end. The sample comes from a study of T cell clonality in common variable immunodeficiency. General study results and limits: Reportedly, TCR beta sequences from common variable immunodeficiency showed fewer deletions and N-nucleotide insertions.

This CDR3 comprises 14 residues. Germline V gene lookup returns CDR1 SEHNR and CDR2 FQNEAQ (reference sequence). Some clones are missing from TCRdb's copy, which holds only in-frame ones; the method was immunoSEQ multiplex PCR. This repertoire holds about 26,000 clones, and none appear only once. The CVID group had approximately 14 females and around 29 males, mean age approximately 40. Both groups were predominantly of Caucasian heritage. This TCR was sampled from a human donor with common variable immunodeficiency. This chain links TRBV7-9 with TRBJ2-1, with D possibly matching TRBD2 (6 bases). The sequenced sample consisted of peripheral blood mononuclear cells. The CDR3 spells CSSSRGGTYNEQFF. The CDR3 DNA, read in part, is TGTTCCAGCAGTCGGGGCGGGACTTACAATGAG.